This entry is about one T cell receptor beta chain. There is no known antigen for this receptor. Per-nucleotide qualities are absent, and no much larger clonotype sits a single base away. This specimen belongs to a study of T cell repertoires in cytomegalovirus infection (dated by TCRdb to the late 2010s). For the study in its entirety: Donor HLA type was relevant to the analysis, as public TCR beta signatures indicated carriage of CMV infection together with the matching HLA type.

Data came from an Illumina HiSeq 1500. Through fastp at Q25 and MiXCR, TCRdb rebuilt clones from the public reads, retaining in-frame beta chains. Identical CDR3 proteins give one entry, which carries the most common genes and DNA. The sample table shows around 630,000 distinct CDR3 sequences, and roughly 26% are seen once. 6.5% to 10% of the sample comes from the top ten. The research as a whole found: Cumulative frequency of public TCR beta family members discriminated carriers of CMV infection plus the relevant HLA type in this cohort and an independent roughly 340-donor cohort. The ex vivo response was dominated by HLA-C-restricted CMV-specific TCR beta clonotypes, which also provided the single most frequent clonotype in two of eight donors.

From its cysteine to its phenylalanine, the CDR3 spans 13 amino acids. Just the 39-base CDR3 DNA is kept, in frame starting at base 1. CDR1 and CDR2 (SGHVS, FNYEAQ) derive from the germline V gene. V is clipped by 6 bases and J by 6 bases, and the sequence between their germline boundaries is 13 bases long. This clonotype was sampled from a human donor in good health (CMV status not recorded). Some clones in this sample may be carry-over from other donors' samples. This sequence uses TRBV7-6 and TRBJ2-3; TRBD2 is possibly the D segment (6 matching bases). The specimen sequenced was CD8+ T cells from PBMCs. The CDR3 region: CASRSTSGDTQYF. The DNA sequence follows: TGTGCCAGCAGGTCGACTAGTGGGGATACGCAGTATTTT.